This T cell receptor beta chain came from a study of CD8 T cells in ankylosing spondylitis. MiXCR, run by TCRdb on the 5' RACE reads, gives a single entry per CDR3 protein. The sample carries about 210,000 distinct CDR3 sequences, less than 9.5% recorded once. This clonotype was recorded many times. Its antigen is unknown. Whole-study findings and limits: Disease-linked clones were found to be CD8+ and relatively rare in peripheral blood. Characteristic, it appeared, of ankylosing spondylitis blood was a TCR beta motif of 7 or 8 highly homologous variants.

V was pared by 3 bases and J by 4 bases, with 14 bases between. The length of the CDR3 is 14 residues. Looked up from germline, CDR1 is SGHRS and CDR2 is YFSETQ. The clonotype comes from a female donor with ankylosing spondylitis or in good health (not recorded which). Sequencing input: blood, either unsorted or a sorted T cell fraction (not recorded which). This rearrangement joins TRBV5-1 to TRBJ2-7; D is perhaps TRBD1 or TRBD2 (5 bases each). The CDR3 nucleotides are TGCGCCAGCAGCTCCTGGGGGAAGGGGTACGAGCAGTACTTC. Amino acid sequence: CASSSWGKGYEQYF.